The entry that follows covers one T cell receptor (beta chain) sequence. Its matching antigen is unknown. Full-length variable regions came from constant-region reverse primers plus semi-nested Nested Universal Primer A PCR. A single record per CDR3 protein comes from TCRdb applying MiXCR to the 5' RACE reads. The data hold approximately 60,000 distinct CDR3 sequences, with about 28% observed a single time. Study-wide findings and caveats: The TCR gene usage of tumor memory CD4+ T cells clustered together with blood and lymph node memory CD4+ cells and with lymph node naive CD4+ cells. Greatest tumor Treg TCR overlap was with tumor naive CD4+ cells.

CDR1 and CDR2 (germline): SQVTM, ANQGSEA. CDR3 length equals 13 residues. V gave up 6 bases and J gave up 6 bases, with 17 bases separating them. The clonotype was recovered from a female donor with breast cancer. The rearrangement joins TRBV29-1 to TRBJ1-1; D is uncertain. What was sequenced was tumor-infiltrating memory CD4+ T cells sorted from the breast tumor. As to subset: memory CD4+ T cells, CD4+CD45RO+CD25-. CDR3 in amino acids: CSVAGLQAAEAFF. The CDR3 nucleotides are TGCAGCGTCGCGGGCCTCCAGGCCGCTGAAGCTTTCTTT.